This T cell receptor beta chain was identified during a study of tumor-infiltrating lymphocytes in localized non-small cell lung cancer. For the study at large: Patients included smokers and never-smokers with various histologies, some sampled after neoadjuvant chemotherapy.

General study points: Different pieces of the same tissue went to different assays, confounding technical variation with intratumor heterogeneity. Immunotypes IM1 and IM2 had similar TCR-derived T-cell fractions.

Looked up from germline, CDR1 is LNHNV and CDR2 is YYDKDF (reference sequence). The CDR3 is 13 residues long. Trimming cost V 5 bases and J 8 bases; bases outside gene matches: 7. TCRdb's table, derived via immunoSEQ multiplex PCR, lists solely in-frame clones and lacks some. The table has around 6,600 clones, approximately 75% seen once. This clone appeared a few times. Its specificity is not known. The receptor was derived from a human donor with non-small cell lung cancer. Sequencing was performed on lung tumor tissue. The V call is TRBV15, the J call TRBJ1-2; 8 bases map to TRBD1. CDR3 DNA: TGTGCCACCAGCGGGAGGACAGGGCAAGGCTACACCTTC. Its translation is CATSGRTGQGYTF.